The 26 T cell receptor beta chains below all came from one sample that was sequenced in a study of post-analysis software for immune sequencing data. Study results and limitations: Elevated frequency relative to controls characterized several TRBV segments in patients, TRBV5-6, TRBV5-1 and TRBV20-1 among them.

Unique molecular identifiers were built into the TCR beta cDNA libraries. TCRdb processed the PCR reads anew with MiXCR; each CDR3 protein has one entry. The sample records 600,000 to 750,000 distinct CDR3 sequences, about 60% being singletons. These receptors' targets are unknown. The specimen sequenced was blood. The receptors were sampled from a girl aged 2 to 9 with multiple sclerosis.

V and J are TRBV24-1 and TRBJ1-2; D remains ambiguous. CDR1 and CDR2 from the germline V gene are KGHDR and SFDVKD. V dropped 4 bases and J dropped 4 bases, with 6 bases sitting between them. This CDR3 is 12 amino acids long. This CDR3 reads CATSEEGYGYTF. DNA for the CDR3: TGTGCCACCAGTGAGGAAGGCTATGGCTACACCTTC.

There are many counts of this clonotype. V and J are TRBV20-1 and TRBJ2-1; D might be TRBD2 (6 bases). The CDR3 is 12 residues long. CDR1 is DFQATT and CDR2 is SNEGSKA in the germline V gene (reference sequence). V was pared by 1 base and J by 8 bases, with 9 bases between. The CDR3 nucleotides read TGCAGTGCTAGAGTTCGGGAGTATGAGCAGTTCTTC. The encoded protein is CSARVREYEQFF.

The CDR3 DNA follows: TGTGCCAGCAGCCTGGACAGTACCTATGGCTACACCTTC. It yields the protein CASSLDSTYGYTF. The chain joins TRBV28 to TRBJ1-2, with a weak D call TRBD1 (6 bases). The CDR3 extends over 13 amino acids. V lost 6 bases and J 4 bases, leaving 12 bases between the germline ends. Germline V gives CDR1 MDHEN, CDR2 SYDVKM.

This chain connects TRBV2 to TRBJ2-1; 7 nucleotides match TRBD2. With 2 bases clipped from V and 7 bases from J, the junction kept 5 bases outside the gene matches. Per the germline V gene, CDR1 is SNHLY and CDR2 is FYNNEI. The CDR3 totals 14 residues. CDR3 sequence reads: CASSELVGGNEQFF. For the CDR3, the DNA is TGTGCCAGCAGTGAATTAGTGGGGGGGAATGAGCAGTTCTTC.

J is TRBJ1-2 and V is TRBV20-1; perhaps TRBD1 as D (5 bases). The CDR3 is 13 residues long. From germline, CDR1 is DFQATT and CDR2 SNEGSKA (reference sequence). With 6 bases removed from V and 2 bases from J, the gap between germline ends came to 13 bases. As DNA, the CDR3 is TGCAGTGCCCCTGGACACCGCAACTATGGCTACACCTTC. It is translated as CSAPGHRNYGYTF.

The chain carries TRBV28 and TRBJ2-7; 7 positions agree with TRBD2. Germline-derived CDR1 and CDR2 are MDHEN and SYDVKM. The CDR3 has 13 amino acids. V shed 8 bases, J shed 3 bases, and the junction held 7 bases outside the gene matches. The CDR3 DNA follows: TGTGCCAGCGGGGGGGAGGGAATCTACGAGCAGTACTTC. Protein product: CASGGEGIYEQYF. The whole variable domain, remainder taken from reference TRBV28 and TRBJ2-7, is DVKVTQSSRYLVKRTGEKVFLECVQDMDHENMFWYRQDPGLGLRLIYFSYDVKMKEKGDIPEGYSVSREKKERFSLILESASTNQTSMYLCASGGEGIYEQYFGPGTRLTVT.

This clonotype was seen more than once but under ten times. This rearrangement joins TRBV10-1 to TRBJ2-1, with TRBD1 matching 10 bases. Germline lookup yields CDR1 WNHNN and CDR2 SYGVQD (reference sequence). The CDR3 contains 17 residues. V lost 4 bases, J lost 6 bases, and 12 bases stayed unmatched. The CDR3 DNA is TGCGCCAGCAGTGGACGGGACAGGGGCAAATCTAGCAATGAGCAGTTCTTC. Translated: CASSGRDRGKSSNEQFF.

This clonotype was picked up a small number of times. The V call is TRBV10-3, the J call TRBJ2-1; perhaps TRBD2 as D (7 bases). The CDR3 has 17 residues. Germline V CDR1 and CDR2: ENHRY, SYGVKD. The germline V and J ends were trimmed by 7 bases and 1 base, with 20 bases remaining between them. The CDR3 is CAITETGGERSYNEQFF. The CDR3, as DNA: TGTGCCATCACCGAGACGGGGGGCGAAAGGTCCTACAATGAGCAGTTCTTC.

V and J are TRBV24-1 and TRBJ2-4; D tentatively reads TRBD1 or TRBD2 (6 bases each). Matching the DNA end better, TRBJ2-7 makes the J call doubtful. CDR1 KGHDR and CDR2 SFDVKD come from the germline V gene. The CDR3 has 12 amino acids. In nucleotides, the CDR3 is TGTGCCACCACGGGGGCTAACTACGAGCAGTACTTC. It is translated as CATTGANYEQYF.

The chain has TRBV7-2 and TRBJ2-1, with 11 bases that match TRBD2. This CDR3 spans 16 amino acids. J gave up 4 bases and V 5 bases, and 7 bases lay outside the gene matches. CDR1 and CDR2 (germline): SGHTA, FQGNSA. The CDR3, as DNA: TGTGCCAGCAGCGCCCAGGGACTAGCGGTATACAATGAGCAGTTCTTC. This gives the protein CASSAQGLAVYNEQFF.

This clonotype was detected only a few times. The genes are TRBV12-3 or TRBV12-4 and TRBJ1-6; 9 bases agree with TRBD1. The junction had 4 bases not matched to a gene; V was cut back by 6 bases and J by 7 bases. The CDR3 loop spans 14 amino acids. DNA of the CDR3: TGTGCCAGCAGCGGGACAGGGCAAAATTCACCCCTCCACTTT. This codes for CASSGTGQNSPLHF.

CDR3 region: CASSLGMADTDTQYF. In DNA form, the CDR3 reads TGTGCCAGCAGTTTAGGAATGGCCGACACAGATACGCAGTATTTT. This chain links TRBV12-3 or TRBV12-4 with TRBJ2-3; D ambiguous. This CDR3 has 15 residues. Trimming shortened V by 1 base and J by 2 bases, and 10 bases separated the two germline ends.

Turning to this clonotype: The junction does not match germline at one end; this may be a read error. The J gene is TRBJ2-4, the V gene TRBV10-2, with 8 nucleotides matching TRBD1. The CDR3 runs 14 residues. CDR1 is WSHSY and CDR2 is SAAADI in the germline V gene. For the CDR3, the DNA is TGCACCAGCGCCCCGGGACAGGATTTAGGCCAGCAGTACTTC. This codes for CTSAPGQDLGQQYF.

The chain joins TRBV7-2 to TRBJ2-4; D is unresolved. This CDR3 has 13 residues. From germline, CDR1 is SGHTA and CDR2 FQGNSA. The V end was cut by 6 bases, the J end by 13 bases, with 19 bases between. The CDR3 bases are TGTGCCAGCAGACTTCCACCGGGCCCCATCCAGTACTTC. This gives the protein CASRLPPGPIQYF.

The chain employs TRBV15 and TRBJ2-7; no definite D call. The CDR3 is made up of 15 amino acids. Germline CDR1 reads LNHNV; CDR2 reads YYDKDF (reference sequence). Between the trimmed V and J ends, which lost 0 bases and 1 base, there was a span of 10 bases. The CDR3 protein is CATSRDQGQSYEQYF. DNA for the CDR3: TGTGCCACCAGCAGAGATCAAGGCCAGTCCTACGAGCAGTACTTC. The variable domain in full, with the rest retrieved from reference TRBV15 and TRBJ2-7, is DAMVIQNPRYQVTQFGKPVTLSCSQTLNHNVMYWYQQKSSQAPKLLFHYYDKDFNNEADTPDNFQSRRPNTSFCFLDIRSPGLGDTAMYLCATSRDQGQSYEQYFGPGTRLTVT.

The V gene is TRBV12-5, the J gene TRBJ1-2; TRBD1 matches 9 bases. The CDR3 has 14 amino acids. V dropped 5 bases and J dropped 1; count of bases not matched to a gene: 2. The germline V gene encodes CDR1 LGHNT and CDR2 FRNRAP. The CDR3 coding sequence is TGTGCTAGTGGTCGGACAGGGGTTAACTATGGCTACACCTTC. This codes for CASGRTGVNYGYTF.

This clonotype was counted between two and nine times. The V gene is TRBV6-6, the J gene TRBJ2-3; unclear D gene. Trimming removed 6 bases from V and 1 base from J, with 14 bases in between. CDR3 length equals 15 residues. Germline V gene sequence: CDR1 MNHNY, CDR2 SVGAGI (reference sequence). This CDR3 is CASRAMGIGTDTQYF. DNA of the CDR3: TGTGCCAGCAGGGCTATGGGGATAGGCACAGATACGCAGTATTTT.

This sequence joins TRBV5-1 and TRBJ2-3; D may be TRBD1 (5 bases). In germline, CDR1 is SGHRS, CDR2 YFSETQ. V was cut by 0 bases and J by 3 bases, with 20 bases left in between. This CDR3 comprises 18 residues. The CDR3 bases are TGCGCCAGCAGCTTGGACGACTTGCTGATGGGGCGAACAGATACGCAGTATTTT. It codes for CASSLDDLLMGRTDTQYF.

The table lists this clonotype with a few counts. The genes are TRBV4-2 and TRBJ2-5, with D uncertain. This CDR3 has 15 amino acids. In germline, CDR1 is LGHNA, CDR2 YNFKEQ. Trimming shortened V by 2 bases and J by 2 bases, and 12 bases separated the two germline ends. DNA for the CDR3: TGTGCCAGCAGCCAATTGTCAGCTCAACAAGAGACCCAGTACTTC. It encodes CASSQLSAQQETQYF.

The chain uses TRBV27 and TRBJ2-2; D possibly uses TRBD1 or TRBD2 (5 bases each). V was trimmed by 10 bases and J by 4 bases, leaving 25 bases between them. CDR1 is MNHEY, CDR2 SMNVEV, per germline (reference sequence). This CDR3 region has 17 residues. The CDR3 reads CATLRRLQGSGTGELFF. CDR3 DNA: TGTGCCACCCTGAGGAGGCTTCAGGGCTCGGGCACCGGGGAGCTGTTTTTT.

This clonotype was seen only a few times. This chain links TRBV7-2 with TRBJ2-3; D is perhaps TRBD2 (5 bases). V was trimmed by 4 bases and J by 4 bases, leaving 21 bases between them. The germline V gene encodes CDR1 SGHTA and CDR2 FQGNSA. There are 17 residues in the CDR3. CDR3 loop: CASSSRGRNPLPDTQYF. DNA of the CDR3: TGTGCCAGCAGCTCCCGAGGGAGAAACCCCCTCCCAGATACGCAGTATTTT.

The rearrangement joins TRBV20-1 to TRBJ2-1, with 13 bases aligning to TRBD2. The CDR3 is 17 residues long. J lost 5 bases, V lost 1 base, and 8 bases had no gene match. Germline V CDR1 and CDR2: DFQATT, SNEGSKA (reference sequence). The CDR3 DNA sequence: TGCAGTGCTAGAGGACTAGCGGGAGGTGACCCCCACAATGAGCAGTTCTTC. This codes for CSARGLAGGDPHNEQFF.

This clonotype was seen only a few times. Here the CDR3 DNA reads TGTGCCAGCAGTTACCCACCCCTAGCGTTCGGGCCAGATACGCAGTATTTT. This codes for CASSYPPLAFGPDTQYF. V is TRBV6-2 or TRBV6-3 and J is TRBJ2-3; TRBD2 might be the D (6 bases). This CDR3 spans 17 amino acids. V was pared by 2 bases and J by 4 bases, with 19 bases between. Germline V gene data show CDR1 as MNHEY and CDR2 as SVGEGT.

The chain uses TRBV6-2 or TRBV6-3 and TRBJ2-7; TRBD1 is a possible D gene (5 bases). The CDR3 spans 18 residues. Germline V CDR1 and CDR2: MNHEY, SVGEGT. The germline V and J ends were trimmed by 0 bases and 6 bases, with 24 bases remaining between them. CDR3 nucleotide sequence: TGTGCCAGCAGTTACTCGATTTTCGTAGGCGACCCTCAGGGCGAGCAGTACTTC. Protein sequence: CASSYSIFVGDPQGEQYF.

The rearrangement joins TRBV29-1 to TRBJ2-5; D is ambiguous. The germline V gene encodes CDR1 SQVTM and CDR2 ANQGSEA. V lost 7 bases to trimming and J lost 4 bases, with 13 bases between them. This CDR3 spans 12 amino acids. The CDR3 DNA sequence: TGCAGCGCCCAAGCGCAGATAGAGACCCAGTACTTC. This encodes CSAQAQIETQYF.

This clonotype has just a few counts. This sequence joins TRBV4-3 and TRBJ2-1; D might be TRBD2 (6 bases). Trimming took off 4 bases at V and 7 bases at J, with 17 bases between the two ends. CDR1 and CDR2 (germline): LGHNA, YSLEER. The CDR3 is 15 amino acids. The CDR3 sequence: CASSPLLGGKNEQFF. The CDR3 nucleotides are TGCGCCAGCAGCCCCCTACTAGGAGGGAAGAATGAGCAGTTCTTC.